A single sample gave rise to the 17 T cell receptor beta chains below, sequenced in a study of identical twins. TCRdb ran MiXCR on the 5' RACE reads and lists one entry per CDR3 protein. Altogether fewer than 650,000 distinct CDR3 sequences are present, around 7.5% being singletons, with the ten largest covering about 1.6%. This sample was shared with a second study, whose subject was yellow fever vaccine responses in identical twins.

Sequencing was performed on PBMCs. These receptors originate from a woman aged 18-29 years in good health.

This clonotype was recorded a few times. This chain connects TRBV15 to TRBJ2-7; either TRBD1 or TRBD2 may supply D (6 bases each). Trimming took off 3 bases at V and 4 bases at J, with 16 bases between the two ends. Germline CDR1 and CDR2: LNHNV and YYDKDF (reference sequence). The CDR3 has 15 residues. In DNA, the CDR3 is TGTGCCACCAGCAGCTTAGGGGGGAAAAGTTACGAGCAGTACTTC. It is translated as CATSSLGGKSYEQYF.

Ten or more counts support this clonotype. This chain joins TRBV7-8 and TRBJ1-5; D is undetermined. The CDR3 sequence is 15 residues long. The germline V gene has CDR1 SGHVS and CDR2 FQNEAQ. Trimming removed 3 bases at V and 2 bases at J, with 11 bases between. CDR3 loop: CASSLVRAGNQPQHF. CDR3 nucleotides: TGTGCCAGCAGCTTGGTTCGGGCAGGCAATCAGCCCCAGCATTTT. Complete variable domain (other parts from reference TRBV7-8 and TRBJ1-5): GAGVSQSPRYKVAKRGQDVALRCDPISGHVSLFWYQQALGQGPEFLTYFQNEAQLDKSGLPSDRFFAERPEGSVSTLKIQRTQQEDSAVYLCASSLVRAGNQPQHFGDGTRLSIL.

This clonotype was counted only a few times. This chain links TRBV7-7 with TRBJ2-5, with D maybe TRBD1 (5 bases). Germline V lookup: CDR1 SSHAT, CDR2 FNYEAQ (reference sequence). V was clipped by 5 bases and J by 2 bases, with 12 bases between them. The CDR3 spans 14 residues. CDR3 bases: TGTGCCAGCAGCCCAGACAGTGTACAAGAGACCCAGTACTTC. It translates to CASSPDSVQETQYF.

This clonotype was found a few times. The chain couples TRBV5-5 to TRBJ2-3, with D unresolved. V lost 2 bases to trimming and J lost 5 bases, with 12 bases between them. CDR1 is SGHKS, CDR2 YYEKEE, per germline (reference sequence). The CDR3 covers 14 residues. The CDR3 DNA sequence: TGTGCCAGCAGCTTTGGGTTGGTAGGAGATACGCAGTATTTT. Translating it yields CASSFGLVGDTQYF.

The chain combines TRBV7-8 with TRBJ2-3, with 7 nucleotides matching TRBD2. Germline assignment: CDR1 SGHVS and CDR2 FQNEAQ. This CDR3 comprises 15 residues. The J segment lost 7 bases and the V segment lost 2 bases, leaving 9 bases of the junction unmatched. This chain's CDR3 is CASSLSRRERNTQYF. CDR3 DNA sequence: TGTGCCAGCAGCTTATCTAGGCGGGAGAGGAATACGCAGTATTTT.

This clonotype was seen a handful of times. The rearrangement uses TRBV25-1 and TRBJ2-2; weak D call: TRBD2 (5 bases). The CDR3 has 16 amino acids. The V gene lost 3 bases and the J gene lost 0 bases, with 11 bases spanning the gap. Per the germline V gene, CDR1 is MGHDK and CDR2 is SYGVNS. The CDR3 protein is CASSDPGGPNTGELFF. CDR3 bases: TGTGCCAGCAGTGACCCTGGAGGTCCGAACACCGGGGAGCTGTTTTTT.

The chain recombines TRBV28 with TRBJ2-5; TRBD1 matches at 8 bases. CDR1 is MDHEN, CDR2 SYDVKM, per germline. There are 16 residues in the CDR3. Trimming removed 9 bases from V and 1 base from J; junction bases left unmatched: 13. CDR3 DNA sequence: TGTGCCAGTTTGTGGGGGGCAGGGGGCCTCCAAGAGACCCAGTACTTC. It encodes CASLWGAGGLQETQYF.

The genes are TRBV20-1 and TRBJ2-1; D may correspond to TRBD1 or TRBD2 (10 bases each). CDR3 size: 22 residues. Germline CDR1 DFQATT, CDR2 SNEGSKA (reference sequence). V dropped 3 bases and J dropped 6 bases, with 39 bases sitting between them. DNA for the CDR3: TGCAGTGCTAGGGGACAGGGGCTCCCCGGGAAACGCTGGGAGCGGGGGGGCAATGAGCAGTTCTTC. The encoded protein is CSARGQGLPGKRWERGGNEQFF.

This clonotype was detected many times. The V gene is TRBV10-3, the J gene TRBJ2-7; no clear D. Germline CDR1 and CDR2: ENHRY and SYGVKD. Deletions cut 8 bases from V and 2 bases from J, with 19 bases between. CDR3 length: 15 amino acids. In DNA, the CDR3 is TGTGCCATCGTCTCCCCGGTGCTACTTACCTACGAGCAGTACTTC. Its protein is CAIVSPVLLTYEQYF.

The gene calls are TRBV18 and TRBJ2-5; D remains ambiguous. V was shortened by 1 base and J by 5 bases, with 8 bases between the two germline ends. CDR3 length: 13 residues. The germline gives CDR1 KGHSH, CDR2 LQKENI. CDR3 region: CASSPQGYETQYF. The CDR3 region has the DNA TGTGCCAGCTCACCACAAGGGTATGAGACCCAGTACTTC.

The chain carries TRBV6-5 and TRBJ1-4, with D tentatively TRBD1 (6 bases). Germline values: CDR1 MNHEY, CDR2 SVGAGI. CDR3 length equals 14 residues. Trimming left V 6 bases short and J 7 bases short, with 15 bases between. CDR3 DNA sequence: TGTGCCAGCAGGATCACAGGGTCTGGTGAAAAACTGTTTTTT. Amino acid sequence: CASRITGSGEKLFF.

The table lists this clonotype with many counts. V and J are TRBV20-1 and TRBJ1-3; the D is unclear. The CDR3 has 13 amino acids. With 1 base removed from V and 3 bases from J, the gap between germline ends came to 7 bases. Germline CDR1 DFQATT, CDR2 SNEGSKA (reference sequence). The CDR3 DNA follows: TGCAGTGCTAGAGGTCAGGATGGAAACACCATATATTTT. Translation: CSARGQDGNTIYF.

This chain uses TRBV7-8 with TRBJ2-3; D is possibly TRBD1 (5 bases). The CDR3 covers 14 residues. With 5 bases removed from V and 0 bases from J, the gap between germline ends came to 9 bases. Germline V lookup: CDR1 SGHVS, CDR2 FQNEAQ. For the CDR3, the DNA is TGTGCCAGCAGCACCCGACAGAGCACAGATACGCAGTATTTT. It encodes CASSTRQSTDTQYF.

A few counts support this clonotype. V and J are TRBV12-3 or TRBV12-4 and TRBJ2-4; D is unclear. Trimming removed 7 bases at V and 4 bases at J, with 11 bases between. The CDR3 runs to 13 residues. The CDR3 coding sequence is TGTGCCAGCACCCCGGGTTCGAAAAACATTCAGTACTTC. Its protein product is CASTPGSKNIQYF.

This chain links TRBV28 with TRBJ2-5; 7 nucleotides align to TRBD1. Unmatched junction bases numbered 11, after V lost 6 bases and J lost 1 base. CDR3 length: 16 amino acids. Germline-derived CDR1 and CDR2 are MDHEN and SYDVKM. The CDR3 region is CASRALGNRGQETQYF. DNA of the CDR3: TGTGCCAGCAGGGCTTTAGGCAACAGGGGCCAAGAGACCCAGTACTTC.

This clonotype has only a few counts. This chain joins TRBV7-2 and TRBJ1-5; D gene ambiguous. This CDR3 is built from 14 residues. Germline assignment: CDR1 SGHTA and CDR2 FQGNSA. V was pared by 3 bases and J by 5 bases, with 11 bases between. The CDR3 is CASSFLPRDQPQHF. The CDR3 DNA is TGTGCCAGCAGCTTTCTTCCCAGAGATCAGCCCCAGCATTTT.

V usage is TRBV5-1 and J usage is TRBJ2-6; D is unclear. V was pared by 7 bases and J by 1 base, with 15 bases between. The germline V gene has CDR1 SGHRS and CDR2 YFSETQ. CDR3 length equals 16 residues. In DNA form, the CDR3 reads TGCGCCAGCGTCCCCCCGGACGCATCTGGGGCCAACGTCCTGACTTTC. This sequence encodes CASVPPDASGANVLTF.